These 17 T cell receptor beta chains were all obtained from the same sample, sequenced in a study of blood T cells in healthy people across ages. The authors ran a second PCR of roughly 6 to 11 cycles using a sample-barcoded 5' primer and a J-beta primer mix. TCRdb reprocessed the 5' RACE reads with MiXCR, giving one entry per CDR3 protein. The repertoire consists of some 760,000 distinct CDR3 sequences, with roughly 25% occurring once and the leading ten covering approximately 3.7%. This same sample was also taken into another study, of T cells of mothers and their children.

Sequenced material: blood. All receptors come from a boy aged 5-17 years in good health.

The chain is built from TRBV20-1 and TRBJ2-7; the match to TRBD1 covers 11 bases. Unmatched junction bases numbered 4, after V lost 1 base and J lost 2 bases. Germline lookup yields CDR1 DFQATT and CDR2 SNEGSKA (reference sequence). The length of the CDR3 is 15 residues. Here the CDR3 DNA reads TGCAGTGCTAGAGCGGGGACAGGGGGGACCTACGAGCAGTACTTC. Amino acid sequence: CSARAGTGGTYEQYF.

This clonotype was seen a handful of times. V is TRBV9 and J is TRBJ1-1; D not certain. Germline-derived CDR1 and CDR2 are SGDLS and YYNGEE. CDR3 length: 15 residues. The V end was cut by 3 bases, the J end by 0 bases, with 12 bases between. In DNA, the CDR3 is TGTGCCAGCAGCGGGCGGAAAGGGTTGAACACTGAAGCTTTCTTT. Encoded protein: CASSGRKGLNTEAFF.

The rearrangement joins TRBV7-2 to TRBJ2-7; D may correspond to TRBD1 or TRBD2 (5 bases each). Germline values: CDR1 SGHTA, CDR2 FQGNSA. The germline V and J ends were trimmed by 4 bases and 2 bases, with 15 bases remaining between them. This CDR3 is built from 15 residues. The CDR3 protein is CASSSTVGDPYEQYF. The CDR3 DNA follows: TGTGCCAGCAGCTCCACGGTGGGGGATCCCTACGAGCAGTACTTC.

J is TRBJ2-3 and V is TRBV7-8; D is ambiguous. The CDR3 contains 17 residues. Germline V lookup: CDR1 SGHVS, CDR2 FQNEAQ. Trimming stripped 1 base from V and 4 bases from J, with 18 bases between. The CDR3 DNA sequence: TGTGCCAGCAGCTTAGTTCCTAGTCGGGCCCCCCCAGATACGCAGTATTTT. As protein: CASSLVPSRAPPDTQYF.

J is TRBJ2-3 and V is TRBV20-1; D is unresolved. The CDR3 spans 13 residues. In germline, CDR1 is DFQATT, CDR2 SNEGSKA (reference sequence). V was cut by 7 bases and J by 1 base, with 12 bases left in between. The CDR3 here is CSVSPSGTDTQYF. The CDR3 bases are TGCAGTGTTAGTCCATCTGGCACAGATACGCAGTATTTT.

This clonotype was detected only a few times. The chain employs TRBV20-1 and TRBJ2-5; 7 bases are a match to TRBD2. This CDR3 has 14 residues. Germline V lookup: CDR1 DFQATT, CDR2 SNEGSKA (reference sequence). Unmatched junction bases numbered 5, after V lost 1 base and J lost 3 bases. This CDR3 reads CSARAGLGKETQYF. The CDR3, as DNA: TGCAGTGCTAGAGCTGGACTAGGGAAAGAGACCCAGTACTTC.

This clonotype came up many times. CDR3 in amino acids: CSARPPGLAGVRRETQYF. The CDR3 DNA reads TGCAGTGCTAGGCCCCCGGGACTAGCGGGAGTCCGGCGAGAGACCCAGTACTTC. The chain uses TRBV20-1 and TRBJ2-5, with 14 bases aligning to TRBD2. The germline V gene encodes CDR1 DFQATT and CDR2 SNEGSKA (reference sequence). The V gene end was trimmed by 3 bases and the J gene end by 4 bases; junction bases not matched to a gene: 13. The CDR3 has 18 amino acids.

The gene calls are TRBV29-1 and TRBJ2-7; no reliable D call. CDR3 length: 12 residues. The germline V and J ends were trimmed by 6 bases and 2 bases, with 11 bases remaining between them. CDR1 SQVTM and CDR2 ANQGSEA come from the germline V gene. As DNA, the CDR3 is TGCAGCGTGCAAGTCCCTCCCTACGAGCAGTACTTC. Translation: CSVQVPPYEQYF.

The rearrangement joins TRBV4-3 to TRBJ1-6; 9 bases align to TRBD1. The length of the CDR3 is 17 residues. The germline V gene has CDR1 LGHNA and CDR2 YSLEER. Trimming cost V 0 bases and J 10 bases; bases outside gene matches: 10. CDR3 DNA sequence: TGCGCCAGCAGCCAAGATTTCGTCGGGACAGGGATGTCACCCCTCCACTTT. Protein sequence: CASSQDFVGTGMSPLHF.

V is TRBV20-1 and J is TRBJ2-1; D might be TRBD2 (6 bases). V was pared by 0 bases and J by 7 bases, with 16 bases between. CDR1 is DFQATT, CDR2 SNEGSKA, per germline (reference sequence). CDR3 size: 15 residues. The CDR3 loop is CSARDIWRVRNEQFF. The CDR3 DNA reads TGCAGTGCTAGAGATATCTGGAGGGTGAGGAATGAGCAGTTCTTC.

This clonotype has more than one count but fewer than ten. This chain links TRBV2 with TRBJ1-5, with D uncertain. The CDR3 is 15 amino acids. Between the trimmed V and J ends, which lost 2 bases and 3 bases, there was a span of 11 bases. From germline, CDR1 is SNHLY and CDR2 FYNNEI. The CDR3 is CASSEPMADNQPQHF. The CDR3 bases are TGTGCCAGCAGTGAACCCATGGCAGACAATCAGCCCCAGCATTTT.

The chain is built from TRBV4-3 and TRBJ2-1; D may correspond to TRBD1 or TRBD2 (6 bases each). The tail of the sequence fits TRBJ2-7 better, so the J call may be wrong. The CDR3 totals 16 residues. CDR1 is LGHNA, CDR2 YSLEER, per germline. The CDR3 spells CASSQDFSRGDYEQYF. CDR3 nucleotide sequence: TGCGCCAGCAGCCAAGATTTCTCTAGGGGGGACTACGAGCAGTACTTC.

The chain couples TRBV12-3 or TRBV12-4 to TRBJ2-1, with 14 bases identical to TRBD2. V lost 5 bases, J lost 4 bases, and 7 bases stayed unmatched. CDR3 length equals 17 residues. CDR3 protein: CASSLRTSGGIYNEQFF. The CDR3 DNA follows: TGTGCCAGCAGTCTTAGGACTAGCGGGGGGATTTACAATGAGCAGTTCTTC.

V is TRBV29-1 and J is TRBJ1-5; 8 bases map to TRBD1. CDR3 size: 14 residues. The V segment lost 5 bases and the J segment 5 bases; nucleotides outside the gene matches: 8. Germline CDR1 reads SQVTM; CDR2 reads ANQGSEA. CDR3 amino acids: CSVSPGQGDQPQHF. The CDR3 DNA reads as TGCAGCGTTTCCCCCGGACAGGGCGATCAGCCCCAGCATTTT.

This clonotype came up a few times. The CDR3 reads CASSITGRTGELFF. CDR3 coding DNA: TGTGCCAGCAGTATCACAGGGCGCACCGGGGAGCTGTTTTTT. This chain connects TRBV12-3 or TRBV12-4 to TRBJ2-2; possible D gene TRBD1, 6 bases. V lost 5 bases and J 4 bases, leaving 11 bases between the germline ends. This CDR3 has 14 residues.

V is TRBV7-3 and J is TRBJ2-5; 10 bases align to TRBD2. TRBJ2-1 matches the DNA end more closely, so the J call is doubtful. Germline lookup yields CDR1 SGHTA and CDR2 FQGTGA. This CDR3 spans 16 amino acids. The CDR3 sequence is CASSNQRGGPYNEQFF. CDR3 DNA: TGTGCCAGCAGCAACCAGCGGGGGGGGCCCTACAATGAGCAGTTCTTC.

The J gene is TRBJ1-4, the V gene TRBV7-8, with a possible D match to TRBD1 (6 bases). The V gene's germline CDR1 is SGHVS and CDR2 FQNEAQ. V was clipped by 3 bases and J by 3 bases, with 14 bases between them. This CDR3 region has 16 residues. In DNA form, the CDR3 reads TGTGCCAGCAGCTTTCGGGGGGCTCGGGCTAATGAAAAACTGTTTTTT. It is translated as CASSFRGARANEKLFF.